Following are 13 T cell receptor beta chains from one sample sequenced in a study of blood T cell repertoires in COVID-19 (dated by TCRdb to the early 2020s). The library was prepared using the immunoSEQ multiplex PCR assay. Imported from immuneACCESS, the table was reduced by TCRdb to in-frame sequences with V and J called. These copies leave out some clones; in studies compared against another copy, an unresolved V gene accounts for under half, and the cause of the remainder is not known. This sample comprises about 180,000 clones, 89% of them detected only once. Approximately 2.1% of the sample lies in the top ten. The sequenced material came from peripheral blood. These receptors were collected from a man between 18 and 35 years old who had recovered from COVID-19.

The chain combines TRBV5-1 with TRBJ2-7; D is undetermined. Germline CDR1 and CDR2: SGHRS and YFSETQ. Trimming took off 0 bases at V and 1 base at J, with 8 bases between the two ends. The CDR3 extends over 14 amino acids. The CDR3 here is CASSLGRNSYEQYF. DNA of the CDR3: TGCGCCAGCAGCTTGGGGCGGAATTCCTACGAGCAGTACTTC.

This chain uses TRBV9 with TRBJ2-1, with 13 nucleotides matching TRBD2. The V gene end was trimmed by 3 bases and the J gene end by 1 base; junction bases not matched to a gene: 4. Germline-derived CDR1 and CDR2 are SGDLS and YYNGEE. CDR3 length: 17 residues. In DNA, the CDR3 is TGTGCCAGCAGCGCGGGGACTAGCGGGGAGTCCTACAATGAGCAGTTCTTC. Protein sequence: CASSAGTSGESYNEQFF.

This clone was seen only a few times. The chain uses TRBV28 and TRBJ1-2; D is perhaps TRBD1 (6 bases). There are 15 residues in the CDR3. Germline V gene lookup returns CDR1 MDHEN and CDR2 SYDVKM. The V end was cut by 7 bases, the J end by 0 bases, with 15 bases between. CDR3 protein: CASTFRGRTNYGYTF. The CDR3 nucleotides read TGTGCCAGCACTTTCAGGGGCCGGACTAACTATGGCTACACCTTC.

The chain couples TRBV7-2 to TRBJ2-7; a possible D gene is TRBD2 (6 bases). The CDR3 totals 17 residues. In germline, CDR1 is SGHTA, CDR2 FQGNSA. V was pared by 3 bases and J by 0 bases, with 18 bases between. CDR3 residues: CASSLTQLANNSYEQYF. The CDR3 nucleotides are TGTGCCAGCAGCTTGACCCAACTAGCTAACAACTCCTACGAGCAGTACTTC.

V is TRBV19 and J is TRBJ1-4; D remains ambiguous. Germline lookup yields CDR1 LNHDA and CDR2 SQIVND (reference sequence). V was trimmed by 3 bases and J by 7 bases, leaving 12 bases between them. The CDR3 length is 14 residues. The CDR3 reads CASSMLGGSEKLFF. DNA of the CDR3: TGTGCCAGTAGTATGCTGGGCGGGAGTGAAAAACTGTTTTTT.

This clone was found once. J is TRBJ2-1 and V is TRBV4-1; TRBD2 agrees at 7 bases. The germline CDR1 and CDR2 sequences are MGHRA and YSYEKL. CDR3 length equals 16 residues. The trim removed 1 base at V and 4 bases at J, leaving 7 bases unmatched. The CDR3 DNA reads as TGCGCCAGCAGCCAAGGGGGCGGGAGTGTTTACAATGAGCAGTTCTTC. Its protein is CASSQGGGSVYNEQFF.

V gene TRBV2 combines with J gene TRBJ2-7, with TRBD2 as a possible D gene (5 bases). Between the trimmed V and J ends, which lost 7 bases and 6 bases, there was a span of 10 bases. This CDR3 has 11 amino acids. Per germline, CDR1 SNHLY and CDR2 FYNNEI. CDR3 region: CASTRGLEQYF. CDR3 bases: TGTGCCAGCACCCGAGGGCTCGAGCAGTACTTC.

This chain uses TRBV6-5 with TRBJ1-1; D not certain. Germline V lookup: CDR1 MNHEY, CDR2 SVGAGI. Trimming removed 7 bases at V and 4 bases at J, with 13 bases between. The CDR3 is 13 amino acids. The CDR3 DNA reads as TGTGCCAGCAACATGGGCGTCGGCACTGAAGCTTTCTTT. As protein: CASNMGVGTEAFF.

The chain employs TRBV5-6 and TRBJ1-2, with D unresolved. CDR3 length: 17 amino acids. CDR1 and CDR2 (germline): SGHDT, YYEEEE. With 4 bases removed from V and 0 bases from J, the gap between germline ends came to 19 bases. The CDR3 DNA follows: TGTGCCAGCAGCCTCCTGACACCGATGTACGCTAACTATGGCTACACCTTC. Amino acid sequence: CASSLLTPMYANYGYTF.

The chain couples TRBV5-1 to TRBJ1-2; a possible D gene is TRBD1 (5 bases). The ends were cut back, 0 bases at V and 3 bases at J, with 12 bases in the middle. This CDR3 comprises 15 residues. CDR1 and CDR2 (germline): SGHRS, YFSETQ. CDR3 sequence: CASSLGSTVDYGYTF. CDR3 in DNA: TGCGCCAGCAGCTTGGGGTCGACAGTTGACTATGGCTACACCTTC.

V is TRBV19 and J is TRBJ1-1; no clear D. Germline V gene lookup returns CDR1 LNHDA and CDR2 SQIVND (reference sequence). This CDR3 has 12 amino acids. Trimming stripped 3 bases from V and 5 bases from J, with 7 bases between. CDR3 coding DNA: TGTGCCAGTAGTATGAGCGGGACTGAAGCTTTCTTT. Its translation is CASSMSGTEAFF.

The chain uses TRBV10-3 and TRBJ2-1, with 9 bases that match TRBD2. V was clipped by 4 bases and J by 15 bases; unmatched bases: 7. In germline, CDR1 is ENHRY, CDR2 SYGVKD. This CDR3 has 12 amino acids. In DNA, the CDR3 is TGTGCCATCAGTGCCTCCGGGACTAGCTCGTTCTTC. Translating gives CAISASGTSSFF.

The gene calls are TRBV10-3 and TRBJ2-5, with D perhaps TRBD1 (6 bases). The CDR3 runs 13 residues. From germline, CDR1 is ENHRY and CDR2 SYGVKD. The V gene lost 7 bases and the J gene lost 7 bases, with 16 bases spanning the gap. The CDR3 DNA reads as TGTGCCATCACGGACAGAGCCTCGGGGACCCAGTACTTC. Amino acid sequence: CAITDRASGTQYF.